One sample yielded the 12 T cell receptor beta chains listed below, sequenced in a study of T cells in Graves' hyperthyroidism and ophthalmopathy (dated by TCRdb to about 2019). The library was produced with multiplex PCR. Reads for this sample came from an Illumina HiSeq 2000. The TCR beta CDR3 regions were amplified from the RNA transcripts. The first round of RT-PCR for the TCR CDR3 was performed with the HTBI primer set and the Qiagen OneStep RT-PCR kit. TCRdb took the public reads, trimmed them with fastp at Q25, ran MiXCR for clone calling and kept in-frame beta chains. Every CDR3 protein is listed once, alongside the most common genes and DNA of its rows. Within this sample are hundreds of thousands of distinct CDR3 sequences, with less than 25% of them counted one time only. In total, the top ten clones hold approximately 10% of the sample. Input material: blood. The receptors were gathered from a woman under 40 with Graves' ophthalmopathy.

In its sample, this clonotype was seen many times. The genes are TRBV20-1 and TRBJ1-5; TRBD1 matches 11 bases. This CDR3 has 14 amino acids. V shed 5 bases and J 4 bases; nucleotides not matched to a gene: 4. Germline CDR1 DFQATT, CDR2 SNEGSKA (reference sequence). In nucleotides, the CDR3 is TGCAGTGCTCGCGGGACAGGGGGAAATCAGCCCCAGCATTTT. Its protein is CSARGTGGNQPQHF.

This clonotype was recorded at least ten times. The CDR3 DNA reads TGTGCCAGCCTCCGGACGGGTTCCTACGAGCAGTACTTC. It codes for CASLRTGSYEQYF. J is TRBJ2-7 and V is TRBV12-3 or TRBV12-4, with D unclear. CDR3 length: 13 residues. Deletions cut 8 bases from V and 1 base from J, with 12 bases between.

This clonotype was found many times. The chain combines TRBV19 with TRBJ1-1; D gene unclear. Germline-derived CDR1 and CDR2 are LNHDA and SQIVND (reference sequence). Trimming stripped 3 bases from V and 0 bases from J, with 8 bases between. The CDR3 has 14 residues. Here the CDR3 reads CASSIAGLNTEAFF. The CDR3 DNA sequence: TGTGCCAGTAGTATCGCGGGGTTGAACACTGAAGCTTTCTTT. Filled out from reference TRBV19 and TRBJ1-1, the complete variable domain reads DGGITQSPKYLFRKEGQNVTLSCEQNLNHDAMYWYRQDPGQGLRLIYYSQIVNDFQKGDIAEGYSVSREKKESFPLTVTSAQKNPTAFYLCASSIAGLNTEAFFGQGTRLTVV.

There are many counts of this clonotype. V usage is TRBV12-3 or TRBV12-4 and J usage is TRBJ1-2; tentative D call: TRBD1 (5 bases). The CDR3 totals 14 residues. The V end was cut by 5 bases, the J end by 5 bases, with 15 bases between. CDR3 DNA: TGTGCCAGCAGTGGGGGATTACAAAGTTATGGCTACACCTTC. This gives the protein CASSGGLQSYGYTF.

The sample holds many counts of this clonotype. This chain links TRBV20-1 with TRBJ1-1; 8 bases are a match to TRBD1. CDR3 size: 14 residues. Per germline, CDR1 DFQATT and CDR2 SNEGSKA (reference sequence). Trimming at V came to 6 bases and at J to 1 base, leaving 7 bases not matched to a gene. DNA of the CDR3: TGCAGTGCCGACGACAGGGGAGGGAACACTGAAGCTTTCTTT. This translates into CSADDRGGNTEAFF.

This clonotype was recorded many times. J is TRBJ1-1 and V is TRBV5-1, with D unclear. The CDR3 loop spans 15 amino acids. Trimming pared 1 base from V and 1 base from J, leaving 11 bases between. CDR1 SGHRS and CDR2 YFSETQ come from the germline V gene. CDR3 loop: CASSLIPRSNTEAFF. DNA for the CDR3: TGCGCCAGCAGCTTGATTCCAAGGTCGAACACTGAAGCTTTCTTT.

This clonotype has ten or more counts. This sequence joins TRBV20-1 and TRBJ1-5, with 7 positions matching TRBD1. The CDR3 contains 16 residues. The V segment lost 5 bases and the J segment 9 bases; nucleotides outside the gene matches: 19. CDR1 is DFQATT, CDR2 SNEGSKA, per germline (reference sequence). CDR3 nucleotide sequence: TGCAGTGCTGGGGAAAATTGGCGACAGGGAATACGGCCCCAGCATTTT. It is translated as CSAGENWRQGIRPQHF.

This clonotype has ten or more counts. This rearrangement joins TRBV7-9 to TRBJ1-2; 7 positions match TRBD1. CDR1 SEHNR and CDR2 FQNEAQ come from the germline V gene (reference sequence). The CDR3 sequence is 12 residues long. J lost 8 bases, V lost 5 bases, and 5 bases had no gene match. The CDR3 bases are TGTGCCAGCAGCAACCAGGGGGACGGCTACACCTTC. Residues: CASSNQGDGYTF.

This clonotype has just a few counts. The chain is built from TRBV5-1 and TRBJ1-6, with TRBD1 matching 9 bases. The CDR3 is 16 residues long. V lost 4 bases to trimming and J lost 5 bases; unmatched junction nucleotides: 7. CDR1 and CDR2 (germline): SGHRS, YFSETQ. DNA for the CDR3: TGCGCCAGCAGCGTACTGACAGGGGGAAATAATTCACCCCTCCACTTT. It specifies CASSVLTGGNNSPLHF.

This chain uses TRBV19 with TRBJ2-5, with 9 nucleotides matching TRBD1. CDR1 and CDR2 from the germline V gene are LNHDA and SQIVND (reference sequence). CDR3 size: 13 residues. The V segment lost 8 bases and the J segment 4 bases; nucleotides outside the gene matches: 5. CDR3 residues: CASQQGAAETQYF. CDR3 DNA: TGTGCCAGTCAACAGGGGGCCGCAGAGACCCAGTACTTC. The full variable domain, with the rest looked up from reference TRBV19 and TRBJ2-5, is DGGITQSPKYLFRKEGQNVTLSCEQNLNHDAMYWYRQDPGQGLRLIYYSQIVNDFQKGDIAEGYSVSREKKESFPLTVTSAQKNPTAFYLCASQQGAAETQYFGPGTRLLVL.

The rearrangement joins TRBV5-5 to TRBJ1-1; D is undetermined. The CDR3 length is 16 residues. The germline V and J ends were trimmed by 5 bases and 1 base, with 18 bases remaining between them. Germline-derived CDR1 and CDR2 are SGHKS and YYEKEE (reference sequence). The CDR3 loop is CASSEGEGWPNTEAFF. The CDR3 nucleotides read TGTGCCAGCAGTGAAGGTGAGGGATGGCCGAACACTGAAGCTTTCTTT.

This clonotype has more than one count but fewer than ten. This chain uses TRBV12-3 or TRBV12-4 with TRBJ2-7, with D uncertain. The CDR3 length is 14 residues. V was cut by 4 bases and J by 2 bases, with 12 bases left in between. CDR3 residues: CASSWTTSTYEQYF. The DNA of the CDR3 is TGTGCCAGCAGTTGGACGACTTCGACCTACGAGCAGTACTTC.